This T cell receptor beta chain came from a study of blood T cell repertoires in COVID-19. Study-level background: Whether acute or convalescent, the COVID-19 samples came from the United States, Italy and Spain.

A Seattle source enrolled patients during active infection and followed them longitudinally. TCRdb keeps only in-frame clones here, not all; method: immunoSEQ multiplex PCR. The sample consists of approximately 53,000 clones, about nine tenths of them appearing once. Germline V gives CDR1 SGHAT, CDR2 FQNNGV. Trimming at V came to 5 bases and at J to 3 bases, leaving 5 bases not matched to a gene. This CDR3 has 15 residues. This TCR derives from a woman over 75 with COVID-19, enrolled during active disease. V is TRBV11-2 and J is TRBJ2-2; 8 bases fit TRBD1. The sequenced material came from peripheral blood. The CDR3, as DNA: TGTGCCAGCAGCCCCGGACAGGGCCACACCGGGGAGCTGTTTTTT. This encodes CASSPGQGHTGELFF.